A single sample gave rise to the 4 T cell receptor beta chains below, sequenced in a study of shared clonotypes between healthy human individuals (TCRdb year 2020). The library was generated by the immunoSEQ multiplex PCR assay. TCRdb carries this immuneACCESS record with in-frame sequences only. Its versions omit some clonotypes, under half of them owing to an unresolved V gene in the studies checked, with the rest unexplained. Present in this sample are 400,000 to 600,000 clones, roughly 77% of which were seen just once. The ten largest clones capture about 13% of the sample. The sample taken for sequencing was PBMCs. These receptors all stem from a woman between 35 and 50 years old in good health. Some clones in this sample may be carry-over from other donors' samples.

CDR3 nucleotides: TGTGCCAGCAGTTTAGTCCAGGGCGGCACTGAAGCTTTCTTT. As protein: CASSLVQGGTEAFF. The chain uses TRBV28 and TRBJ1-1; a weak D match, TRBD1 (5 bases). V shed 2 bases and J shed 4 bases, with 11 bases lying between them. Germline CDR1 is MDHEN and CDR2 is SYDVKM. The CDR3 has 14 residues.

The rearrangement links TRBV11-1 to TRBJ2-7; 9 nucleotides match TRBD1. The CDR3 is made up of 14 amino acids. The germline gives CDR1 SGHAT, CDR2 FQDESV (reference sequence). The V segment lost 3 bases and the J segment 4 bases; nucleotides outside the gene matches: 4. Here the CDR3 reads CASSLGQGFYEQYF. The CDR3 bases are TGTGCCAGCAGCTTGGGACAGGGATTTTACGAGCAGTACTTC.

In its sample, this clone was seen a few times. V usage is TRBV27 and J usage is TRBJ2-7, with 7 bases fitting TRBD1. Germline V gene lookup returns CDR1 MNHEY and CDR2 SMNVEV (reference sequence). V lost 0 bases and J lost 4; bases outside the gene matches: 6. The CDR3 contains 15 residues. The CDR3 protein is CASSLSTGSEYEQYF. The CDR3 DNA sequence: TGTGCCAGCAGTTTATCGACAGGGTCGGAATACGAGCAGTACTTC.

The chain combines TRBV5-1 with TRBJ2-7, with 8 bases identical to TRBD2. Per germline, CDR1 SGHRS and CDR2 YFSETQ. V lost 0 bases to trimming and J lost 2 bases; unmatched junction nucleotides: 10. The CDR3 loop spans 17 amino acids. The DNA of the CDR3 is TGCGCCAGCAGCTTGGATGCAGCGGGAGAGGAAGCCTACGAGCAGTACTTC. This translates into CASSLDAAGEEAYEQYF.